This T cell receptor (beta chain) was captured in a study of T cell changes during pregnancy in multiple sclerosis. TCRdb keeps only in-frame clones here, not all; method: immunoSEQ multiplex PCR. The sample consists of under 80,000 clones, roughly 94% of them appearing once. The material was peripheral blood, obtained in the third trimester of pregnancy. The clonotype originates from a female donor with multiple sclerosis, enrolled in a pregnancy study.

The CDR3 region is CASSDRQGEGSGYTF. CDR3 nucleotides: TGTGCCAGCAGTGACCGACAGGGCGAAGGAAGTGGCTACACCTTC. V is TRBV6-4 and J is TRBJ1-2; TRBD1 aligns across 7 bases. Germline V gives CDR1 MRHNA, CDR2 SNTAGT. There are 15 residues in the CDR3. Trimming cost V 2 bases and J 7 bases; bases outside gene matches: 10.